This paragraph covers one T cell receptor (beta chain) sequence. The age range of participants was 18 to 89 years, with residence in some 25 US areas. Cohorts were assigned according to the clinical history that participants reported. Sequencing used immunoSEQ multiplex PCR; TCRdb keeps in-frame clones, though not all of them. This sample yields approximately 260,000 clones, of which approximately 90% are seen a single time; around 1.3% belongs to the top ten. These data originate in a study of blood T cell repertoires in COVID-19. Study information: Sites across the United States, Italy and Spain contributed samples from acute and convalescent COVID-19. PBMCs, B-cell-depleted T cells, or T cells provided the cDNA or gDNA that made up the material.

The sample taken for sequencing was PBMCs or T cells enriched from blood (not recorded which). The receptor was isolated from a woman between 40 and 55 years old with acute COVID-19.

CDR3 bases: TGTGCCATCACACCGGGACTTCTCTCCACAGATACGCAGTATTTT. Its protein product is CAITPGLLSTDTQYF. This chain links TRBV7-9 with TRBJ2-3, with D possibly being TRBD2 (6 bases). V was trimmed by 10 bases and J by 2 bases, leaving 19 bases between them. Germline V gene data show CDR1 as SEHNR and CDR2 as FQNEAQ (reference sequence). This CDR3 is 15 amino acids long.